The text below deals with one T cell receptor (beta chain). The data were obtained in a study of blood T cell repertoires in COVID-19. Deletions cut 0 bases from V and 10 bases from J, with 11 bases between. From germline, CDR1 is SGDLS and CDR2 YYNGEE. The CDR3 consists of 14 residues. The repertoire was sequenced with immunoSEQ multiplex PCR; TCRdb's copy has only in-frame clones and lacks some. The table lists approximately 90,000 clones, 81% of them singletons. The sequence came from a man in his fifties or sixties with acute or convalescent COVID-19. Sequencing input: peripheral blood. This chain joins TRBV9 and TRBJ1-6; D may be TRBD1 (5 bases). The CDR3 DNA is TGTGCCAGCAGCGTAGATCAGGGCCCATCACCCCTCCACTTT. Its protein is CASSVDQGPSPLHF. The full variable domain, rest sourced from reference TRBV9 and TRBJ1-6, is DSGVTQTPKHLITATGQRVTLRCSPRSGDLSVYWYQQSLDQGLQFLIQYYNGEERAKGNILERFSAQQFPDLHSELNLSSLELGDSALYFCASSVDQGPSPLHFGNGTRLTVT.